Below, 31 T cell receptor beta chains from the same sample are listed, as sequenced in a study of OX40 agonist ivuxolimab in advanced cancers. Produced via immunoSEQ multiplex PCR; TCRdb's table is partial and in-frame only. The sample contains approximately 26,000 clones, 85% to 90% of which appear only once. The sequences come from CD4+ or CD8+ T cells sorted from blood, collected in a trial of the OX40 agonist ivuxolimab. These receptors were obtained from an adult with an advanced solid tumor such as melanoma, head and neck, liver or kidney cancer.

The chain uses TRBV27 and TRBJ2-1; the match to TRBD2 covers 9 bases. The J segment lost 8 bases and the V segment lost 4 bases, leaving 6 bases of the junction unmatched. CDR1 is MNHEY, CDR2 SMNVEV, per germline (reference sequence). The CDR3 runs to 14 residues. DNA of the CDR3: TGTGCCAGCAGTTATGCGGGAGGGCCCCATGAGCAGTTCTTC. It is translated as CASSYAGGPHEQFF.

V is TRBV4-1 and J is TRBJ1-2; D unclear. The CDR3 consists of 14 residues. V lost 5 bases, J lost 3 bases, and 13 bases lay in between. Germline V CDR1 and CDR2: MGHRA, YSYEKL. The CDR3 protein is CASSSPTGDYGYTF. Here the CDR3 DNA reads TGCGCCAGCAGCTCCCCCACGGGAGACTATGGCTACACCTTC.

This clone appeared once. The V and J genes are TRBV5-4 and TRBJ2-7; no clear D gene. Germline V CDR1 and CDR2: SGHNT, YYREEE (reference sequence). The CDR3 consists of 13 residues. V was pared by 2 bases and J by 6 bases, with 12 bases between. CDR3 loop: CASSFNSMSEQYF. In DNA, the CDR3 is TGTGCCAGCAGCTTCAACAGCATGAGCGAGCAGTACTTC.

The V call is TRBV13, the J call TRBJ2-1, with D uncertain. The CDR3 spans 13 residues. Germline values: CDR1 PRHDT, CDR2 FYEKMQ (reference sequence). Trimming pared 2 bases from V and 5 bases from J, leaving 7 bases between. Here the CDR3 reads CASSLNGDNEQFF. CDR3 bases: TGTGCCAGCAGCTTAAATGGCGACAATGAGCAGTTCTTC.

This clone was detected only a few times. The J gene is TRBJ1-2, the V gene TRBV5-6; D gene ambiguous. Between the trimmed V and J ends, which lost 2 bases and 7 bases, there was a span of 15 bases. The CDR3 runs 14 residues. Germline CDR1 reads SGHDT; CDR2 reads YYEEEE. The CDR3: CASSLEFPGTGYTF. CDR3 DNA sequence: TGTGCCAGCAGCTTAGAATTCCCGGGTACTGGCTACACCTTC.

V usage is TRBV10-1 and J usage is TRBJ2-1; 10 positions match TRBD2. The CDR3 is 12 residues long. The germline V gene has CDR1 WNHNN and CDR2 SYGVQD (reference sequence). V shed 5 bases, J shed 8 bases, and the junction held 0 bases outside the gene matches. CDR3 sequence (DNA): TGCGCCAGCAGTCTAGCGGGAGATGAGCAGTTCTTC. Translating gives CASSLAGDEQFF.

The V and J genes are TRBV10-2 and TRBJ1-2; D not resolved. Germline V gene data show CDR1 as WSHSY and CDR2 as SAAADI. V was shortened by 4 bases and J by 2 bases, with 14 bases between the two germline ends. The CDR3 totals 15 residues. The DNA of the CDR3 is TGCGCCAGCAGTGGTTTAAATCGGGAGAACTATGGCTACACCTTC. It yields the protein CASSGLNRENYGYTF.

The rearrangement joins TRBV5-1 to TRBJ2-1; weak D call: TRBD2 (6 bases). The CDR3 has 18 amino acids. Trimming pared 4 bases from V and 3 bases from J, leaving 23 bases between. Germline loops: CDR1 SGHRS, CDR2 YFSETQ. The CDR3 DNA reads TGCGCCAGCAGCCTACTAGACCCGGGAGCAGGATACTACAATGAGCAGTTCTTC. Translation gives CASSLLDPGAGYYNEQFF.

The genes are TRBV5-1 and TRBJ2-2; no definite D call. The CDR3 contains 12 residues. Trimming left V 2 bases short and J 6 bases short, with 5 bases between. CDR1 is SGHRS, CDR2 YFSETQ, per germline. The chain's CDR3 is CASSFPAGELFF. DNA for the CDR3: TGCGCCAGCAGCTTTCCCGCCGGGGAGCTGTTTTTT.

This clone was observed once. The V gene is TRBV6-5, the J gene TRBJ1-4, with a tentative D call TRBD1 (5 bases). CDR3 size: 13 residues. Germline V gene lookup returns CDR1 MNHEY and CDR2 SVGAGI. Trimming took 3 bases from V and 8 from J, leaving 10 bases between them. The CDR3 region has the DNA TGTGCCAGCAGTTATGATAGGGACGAAAAACTGTTTTTT. Translation: CASSYDRDEKLFF.

V and J are TRBV7-8 and TRBJ1-2; D ambiguous. Germline-derived CDR1 and CDR2 are SGHVS and FQNEAQ. Trimming took 5 bases from V and 0 from J, leaving 16 bases between them. The CDR3 runs to 16 residues. CDR3 region: CASSEDRSSPNYGYTF. The CDR3 nucleotides read TGTGCCAGCAGCGAGGACCGCTCCTCACCTAACTATGGCTACACCTTC.

The V call is TRBV4-2, the J call TRBJ2-2; D uncertain. Trimming took 0 bases from V and 2 from J, leaving 7 bases between them. The CDR3 has 15 residues. CDR1 is LGHNA and CDR2 is YNFKEQ in the germline V gene. CDR3 amino acids: CASSQDVLNTGELFF. DNA of the CDR3: TGTGCCAGCAGCCAAGATGTTCTAAACACCGGGGAGCTGTTTTTT.

This clone is a singleton in its sample. This chain connects TRBV29-1 to TRBJ2-2, with D maybe TRBD1 (5 bases). CDR1 is SQVTM and CDR2 is ANQGSEA in the germline V gene. The CDR3 spans 12 residues. Trimming left V 6 bases short and J 6 bases short, with 11 bases between. The CDR3 region has the DNA TGCAGCGTGCCAGGGTGGGCCGGGGAGCTGTTTTTT. This translates into CSVPGWAGELFF.

V usage is TRBV30 and J usage is TRBJ2-5; D could derive from TRBD1 or TRBD2 (5 bases each). Between the trimmed V and J ends, which lost 0 bases and 2 bases, there was a span of 10 bases. The CDR3 totals 14 residues. Germline loops: CDR1 GTSNPN, CDR2 SVGIG (reference sequence). CDR3: CAWSVGRVQETQYF. DNA of the CDR3: TGTGCCTGGAGTGTGGGACGAGTTCAAGAGACCCAGTACTTC.

Comments on this clone: A junction end diverges from the germline sequence, so it may reflect a read error. This chain links TRBV5-4 with TRBJ2-7; 9 nucleotides line up with TRBD1. Germline CDR1 is SGHNT and CDR2 is YYREEE (reference sequence). CDR3 length: 15 amino acids. CDR3 nucleotides: TGCGCCAGCAGGTCGGGACAGGGAGGAAACTACGAGCAGTACTTC. Protein sequence: CASRSGQGGNYEQYF.

The gene calls are TRBV27 and TRBJ1-4, with D maybe TRBD1 (6 bases). In germline, CDR1 is MNHEY, CDR2 SMNVEV (reference sequence). V lost 6 bases and J lost 9, with 11 bases in between. The CDR3 covers 12 residues. The CDR3: CASRGWDKKLFF. DNA for the CDR3: TGTGCCAGCAGGGGCTGGGACAAAAAACTGTTTTTT.

The chain joins TRBV6-1 to TRBJ1-2; unclear D gene. The CDR3 is 15 residues long. With 7 bases removed from V and 4 bases from J, the gap between germline ends came to 19 bases. Germline loops: CDR1 MNHNS, CDR2 SASEGT. Written as DNA, the CDR3 is TGTGCCAGCATTCTCGACCCGCACCCCGTCTATGGCTACACCTTC. Translation gives CASILDPHPVYGYTF.

The genes are TRBV7-8 and TRBJ1-3; weak D call: TRBD1 (5 bases). The CDR3 runs to 14 residues. Germline-derived CDR1 and CDR2 are SGHVS and FQNEAQ. The V end was cut by 5 bases, the J end by 5 bases, with 13 bases between. As DNA, the CDR3 is TGTGCCAGCAGCCCCGGGACTTATAGAAACACCATATATTTT. It translates to CASSPGTYRNTIYF.

The chain uses TRBV7-9 and TRBJ1-2; no firm D call. Germline V gene data show CDR1 as SEHNR and CDR2 as FQNEAQ (reference sequence). This CDR3 contains 16 residues. Trimming removed 4 bases at V and 4 bases at J, with 19 bases between. The CDR3 loop reads CASSSANHGKTYGYTF. The DNA of the CDR3 is TGTGCCAGCAGCTCGGCGAACCATGGAAAGACCTATGGCTACACCTTC.

This chain uses TRBV11-2 with TRBJ2-3; 11 bases agree with TRBD2. The CDR3 is 17 amino acids. J gave up 3 bases and V 5 bases, and 10 bases lay outside the gene matches. Germline V gene lookup returns CDR1 SGHAT and CDR2 FQNNGV. The CDR3 sequence is CASSPLLSGGGTDTQYF. CDR3 bases: TGTGCCAGCAGCCCCCTGCTTAGCGGGGGGGGAACAGATACGCAGTATTTT. The full variable domain, rest sourced from reference TRBV11-2 and TRBJ2-3, is EAGVAQSPRYKIIEKRQSVAFWCNPISGHATLYWYQQILGQGPKLLIQFQNNGVVDDSQLPKDRFSAERLKGVDSTLKIQPAKLEDSAVYLCASSPLLSGGGTDTQYFGPGTRLTVL.

The chain has TRBV27 and TRBJ2-1; TRBD2 matches at 11 bases. Germline values: CDR1 MNHEY, CDR2 SMNVEV (reference sequence). The CDR3 loop spans 15 amino acids. V lost 4 bases and J lost 7; bases outside the gene matches: 6. Written as DNA, the CDR3 is TGTGCCAGCAGTTACCTAGCGGGAGGTTTAAATGAGCAGTTCTTC. This codes for CASSYLAGGLNEQFF.

The V gene is TRBV10-2, the J gene TRBJ2-7; D possibly corresponds to TRBD2 (5 bases). With 10 bases removed from V and 2 bases from J, the gap between germline ends came to 24 bases. The CDR3 sequence is 16 residues long. The germline CDR1 and CDR2 sequences are WSHSY and SAAADI. CDR3: CATTRLASMTPYEQYF. The CDR3 DNA sequence: TGCGCCACCACTAGGCTAGCTTCAATGACTCCCTACGAGCAGTACTTC.

The chain uses TRBV5-5 and TRBJ1-2; no firm D call. Germline V gene data show CDR1 as SGHKS and CDR2 as YYEKEE (reference sequence). The CDR3 sequence is 14 residues long. V was trimmed by 0 bases and J by 3 bases, leaving 9 bases between them. The CDR3 protein is CASSLDRTHYGYTF. CDR3 coding DNA: TGTGCCAGCAGCTTGGACCGGACCCACTATGGCTACACCTTC.

CDR3 in amino acids: CASSEFDRGYEQYF. CDR3 DNA sequence: TGTGCCAGCAGTGAATTCGACAGGGGCTACGAGCAGTACTTC. The chain recombines TRBV2 with TRBJ2-7; TRBD1 matches 8 bases. This CDR3 spans 14 amino acids. Looked up from germline, CDR1 is SNHLY and CDR2 is FYNNEI. V shed 2 bases and J 3 bases; nucleotides not matched to a gene: 3.

This clone appeared once. The rearrangement uses TRBV5-1 and TRBJ2-1; perhaps TRBD1 as D (5 bases). Trimming shortened V by 0 bases and J by 2 bases, and 9 bases separated the two germline ends. The CDR3 sequence is 15 residues long. The V gene's germline CDR1 is SGHRS and CDR2 YFSETQ. The CDR3 loop reads CASSLEGVTYNEQFF. The CDR3 nucleotides are TGCGCCAGCAGCTTGGAAGGGGTCACCTACAATGAGCAGTTCTTC.

The rearrangement links TRBV6-5 to TRBJ1-1; weak D call: TRBD1 (6 bases). CDR3 length: 15 amino acids. V lost 0 bases to trimming and J lost 5 bases, with 13 bases between them. From germline, CDR1 is MNHEY and CDR2 SVGAGI. CDR3 sequence: CASSYSTGGRTEAFF. In DNA, the CDR3 is TGTGCCAGCAGTTACTCGACTGGGGGCCGTACTGAAGCTTTCTTT.

The rearrangement uses TRBV11-2 and TRBJ2-1; D gene unclear. The CDR3 is 11 amino acids. Germline V lookup: CDR1 SGHAT, CDR2 FQNNGV. V was trimmed by 6 bases and J by 4 bases, leaving 4 bases between them. The CDR3 spells CASSPYNEQFF. The CDR3 region has the DNA TGTGCCAGCAGTCCATACAATGAGCAGTTCTTC.

This rearrangement joins TRBV19 to TRBJ1-5; tentatively, D is TRBD1 (5 bases). This CDR3 contains 14 residues. Looked up from germline, CDR1 is LNHDA and CDR2 is SQIVND (reference sequence). V shed 1 base and J shed 7 bases, with 11 bases lying between them. CDR3 DNA sequence: TGTGCCAGTAGTATAGGGGGGGTCCACCAGCCCCAGCATTTT. This codes for CASSIGGVHQPQHF.

DNA for the CDR3: TGTGCCAGCAGTGGCCCGAGACAGGGATCCTACGAGCAGTACTTC. Amino acids: CASSGPRQGSYEQYF. J is TRBJ2-7 and V is TRBV6-5; 7 bases agree with TRBD1. CDR1 is MNHEY and CDR2 is SVGAGI in the germline V gene. The CDR3 spans 15 residues. V shed 5 bases, J shed 1 base, and the junction held 8 bases outside the gene matches.

The rearrangement uses TRBV14 and TRBJ2-2; the D gene is possibly TRBD2 (6 bases). This CDR3 spans 17 amino acids. CDR1 is SGHDN, CDR2 FVKESK, per germline. Trimming took 3 bases from V and 5 from J, leaving 19 bases between them. CDR3 DNA sequence: TGTGCCAGCAGCCAGAAACCTCTTTGGGGGGAAACCGGGGAGCTGTTTTTT. Its translation: CASSQKPLWGETGELFF.

The chain is built from TRBV14 and TRBJ2-5, with TRBD2 matching 12 bases. The CDR3 contains 14 residues. Germline V gene sequence: CDR1 SGHDN, CDR2 FVKESK. V was pared by 11 bases and J by 4 bases, with 8 bases of the junction left unmatched. The CDR3, as DNA: TGTGCCTTCATTGGACTAGCGGGGCCAGAGACCCAGTACTTC. Translation: CAFIGLAGPETQYF.